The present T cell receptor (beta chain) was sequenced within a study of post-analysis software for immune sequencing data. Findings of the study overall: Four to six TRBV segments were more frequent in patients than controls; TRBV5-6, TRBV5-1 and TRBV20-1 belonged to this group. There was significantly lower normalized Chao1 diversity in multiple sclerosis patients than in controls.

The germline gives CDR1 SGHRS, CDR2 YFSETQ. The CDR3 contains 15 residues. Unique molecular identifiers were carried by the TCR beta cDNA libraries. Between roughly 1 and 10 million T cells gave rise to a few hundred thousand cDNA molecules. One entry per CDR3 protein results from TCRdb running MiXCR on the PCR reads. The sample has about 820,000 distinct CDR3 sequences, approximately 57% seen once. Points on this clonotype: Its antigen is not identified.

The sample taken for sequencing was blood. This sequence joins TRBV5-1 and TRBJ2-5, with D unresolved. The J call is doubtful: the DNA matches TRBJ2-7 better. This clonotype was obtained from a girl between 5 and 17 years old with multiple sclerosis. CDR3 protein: CASSLVGVGHYEQYF. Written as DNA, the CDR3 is TGCGCCAGCAGCTTGGTTGGGGTCGGCCACTACGAGCAGTACTTC.